The source of this T cell receptor (beta chain) is a study of blood T cell repertoires in COVID-19. The CDR3 sequence is 13 residues long. The germline gives CDR1 SQVTM, CDR2 ANQGSEA. V lost 0 bases and J lost 8, with 13 bases in between. TCRdb keeps only in-frame clones here, not all; method: immunoSEQ multiplex PCR. This sample yields about 260,000 clones, of which 80% to 90% are seen a single time; roughly 2.5% belongs to the top ten. This clonotype originated in a woman between 45 and 65 years old with acute or convalescent COVID-19. The V and J genes are TRBV29-1 and TRBJ1-2, with D possibly matching TRBD1 (5 bases). Sequenced: peripheral blood. This CDR3 is CSVEDRAGRGYTF. In nucleotides, the CDR3 is TGCAGCGTTGAAGATCGGGCAGGGCGGGGCTACACCTTC.